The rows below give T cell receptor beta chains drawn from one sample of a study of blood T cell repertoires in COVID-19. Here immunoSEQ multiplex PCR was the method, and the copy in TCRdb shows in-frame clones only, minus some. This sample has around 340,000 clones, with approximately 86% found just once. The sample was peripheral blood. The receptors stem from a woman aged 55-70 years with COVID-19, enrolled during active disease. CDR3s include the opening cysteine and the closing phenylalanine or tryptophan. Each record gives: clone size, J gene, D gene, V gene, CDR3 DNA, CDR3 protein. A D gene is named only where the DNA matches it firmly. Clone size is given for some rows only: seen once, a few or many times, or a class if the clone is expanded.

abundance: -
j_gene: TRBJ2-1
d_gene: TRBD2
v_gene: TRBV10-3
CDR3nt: TGTGCCATCAGTGAGTCGGGGCGGGGGGACAATGAGCAGTTCTTC
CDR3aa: CAISESGRGDNEQFF

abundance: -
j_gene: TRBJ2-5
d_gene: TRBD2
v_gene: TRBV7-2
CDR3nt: TGTGCCAGCAGCTTTAGCGGGGGGTCGACCCAGTACTTC
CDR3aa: CASSFSGGSTQYF

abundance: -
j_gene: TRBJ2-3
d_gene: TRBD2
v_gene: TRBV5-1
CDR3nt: TGCGCCAGCAGCACCGGGACTAGCGGGGAGGCGGATACGCAGTATTTT
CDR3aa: CASSTGTSGEADTQYF

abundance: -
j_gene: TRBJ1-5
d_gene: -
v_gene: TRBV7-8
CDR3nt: TGTGCCAGCAGCCCTAGGGCGGGGGTTCCCAATCAGCCCCAGCATTTT
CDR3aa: CASSPRAGVPNQPQHF

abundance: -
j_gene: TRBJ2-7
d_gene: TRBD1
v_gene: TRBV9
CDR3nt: TGTGCCAGCAGCGCAAGGGGGGACAGGGGGCGCGAGCAGTACTTC
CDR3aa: CASSARGDRGREQYF

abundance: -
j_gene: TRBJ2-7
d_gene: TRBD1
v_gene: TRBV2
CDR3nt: TGTGCCAGCAGTGAACCCGGGACAGCTCCCTACGAGCAGTACTTC
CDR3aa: CASSEPGTAPYEQYF

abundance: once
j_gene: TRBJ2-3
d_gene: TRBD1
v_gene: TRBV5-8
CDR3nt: TGTGCCAGCAGCTTGGGAACAGGGGCTAGCACAGATACGCAGTATTTT
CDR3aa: CASSLGTGASTDTQYF

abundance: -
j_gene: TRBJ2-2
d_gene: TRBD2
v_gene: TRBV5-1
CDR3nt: TGCGCCAGCAGAACTAGCGGGTACACCGGGGAGCTGTTTTTT
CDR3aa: CASRTSGYTGELFF

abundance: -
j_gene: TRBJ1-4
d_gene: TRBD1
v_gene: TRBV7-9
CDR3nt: TGTGCCAGCAGCTTAGGGGGACAGCTGAATGAAAAACTGTTTTTT
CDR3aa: CASSLGGQLNEKLFF

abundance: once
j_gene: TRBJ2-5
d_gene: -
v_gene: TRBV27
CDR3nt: TGTGCCAGCAGTTTTTCGGACTATCAAGAGACCCAGTACTTC
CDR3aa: CASSFSDYQETQYF

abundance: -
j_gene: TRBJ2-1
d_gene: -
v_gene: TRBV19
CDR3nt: TGTGCCAGTAGTACAGAAGTAGCGAATGAGCAGTTCTTC
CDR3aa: CASSTEVANEQFF

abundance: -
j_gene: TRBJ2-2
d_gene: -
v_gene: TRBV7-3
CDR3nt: TGTGCCAGCAGATCACAGGGTGGGGAGCTGTTTTTT
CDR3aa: CASRSQGGELFF

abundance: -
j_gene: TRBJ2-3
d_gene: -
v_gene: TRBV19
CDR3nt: TGTGCCACCGCCGGCCGAAGGAGTAGCACAGATACGCAGTATTTT
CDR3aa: CATAGRRSSTDTQYF

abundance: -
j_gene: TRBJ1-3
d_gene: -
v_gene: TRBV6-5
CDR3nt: TGTGCGAGGAGGGGCACCTTCTCTGGAAACACCATATATTTT
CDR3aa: CARRGTFSGNTIYF

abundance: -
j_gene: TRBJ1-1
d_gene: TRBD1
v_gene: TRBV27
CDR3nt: TGTGCCAGCAGTTTCAACCCCCGGAAGGACAGGCCGAACACTGAAGCTTTCTTT
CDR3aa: CASSFNPRKDRPNTEAFF

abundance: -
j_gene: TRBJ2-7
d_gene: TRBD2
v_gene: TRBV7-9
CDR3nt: TGTGCCAGCACCCCGATCCTAGCGGGGGCCACCTACGAGCAGTACTTC
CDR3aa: CASTPILAGATYEQYF

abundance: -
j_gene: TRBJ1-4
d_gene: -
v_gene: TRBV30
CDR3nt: TGTGCCTGGGCCACAGTTTTTAATGAAAAACTGTTTTTT
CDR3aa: CAWATVFNEKLFF

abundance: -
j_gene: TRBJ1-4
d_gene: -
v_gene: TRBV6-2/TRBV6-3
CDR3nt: TGTGCCAGCAGCCCTGGACTTATGCTGTTTTTT
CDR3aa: CASSPGLMLFF

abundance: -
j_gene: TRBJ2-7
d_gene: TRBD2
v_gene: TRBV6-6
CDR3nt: TGTGCCAGCACCCCGGGGACTACCTACGAGCAGTACTTC
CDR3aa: CASTPGTTYEQYF

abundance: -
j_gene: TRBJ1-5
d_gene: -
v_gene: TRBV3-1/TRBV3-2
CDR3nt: TGTGCCAGCAGCCAAGATCGGGGTCAGCCCCAGCATTTT
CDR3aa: CASSQDRGQPQHF

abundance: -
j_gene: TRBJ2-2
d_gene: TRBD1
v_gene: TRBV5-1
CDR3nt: TGCGCCAGCAGCTGGACAGGGGATGTAAACACCGGGGAGCTGTTTTTT
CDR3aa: CASSWTGDVNTGELFF

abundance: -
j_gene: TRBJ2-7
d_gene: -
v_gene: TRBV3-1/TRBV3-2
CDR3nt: TGTGCCAGCAGCCCGGGAGACGAGCAGTACTTC
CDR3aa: CASSPGDEQYF

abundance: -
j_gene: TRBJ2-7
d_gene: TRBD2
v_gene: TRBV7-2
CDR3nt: TGTGCCAGCAGCTTAGCGCGGGGGGAGCAGTACTTC
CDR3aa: CASSLARGEQYF

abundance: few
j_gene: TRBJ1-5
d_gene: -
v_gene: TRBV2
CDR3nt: TGTGCCAGCAGTGAAGAGACAGGAAGCAATCAGCCCCAGCATTTT
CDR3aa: CASSEETGSNQPQHF

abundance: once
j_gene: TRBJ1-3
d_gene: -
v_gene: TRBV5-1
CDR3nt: TGCGCCAGCAGCTTGACAGCAGGGGCCTCTGGAAACACCATATATTTT
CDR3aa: CASSLTAGASGNTIYF

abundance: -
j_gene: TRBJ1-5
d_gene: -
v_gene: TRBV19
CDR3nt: TGTGCCAGTAAGGAGATAACTAGCAATCAGCCCCAGCATTTT
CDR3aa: CASKEITSNQPQHF

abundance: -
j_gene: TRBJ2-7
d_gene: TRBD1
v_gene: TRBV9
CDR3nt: TGTGCCAGCAGCGTAGGAACGACAGGGAGACTTTACGAGCAGTACTTC
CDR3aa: CASSVGTTGRLYEQYF

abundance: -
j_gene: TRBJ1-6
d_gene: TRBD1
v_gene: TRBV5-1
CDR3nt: TGCGCCAGCAGCTTGGAGCAGGGGGCAGGTTCACCCCTCCACTTT
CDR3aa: CASSLEQGAGSPLHF

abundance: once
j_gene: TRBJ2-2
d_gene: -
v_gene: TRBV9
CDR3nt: TGTGCCAGCAGCGTAGCTCTTCCAGGTACCACCGGGGAGCTGTTTTTT
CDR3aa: CASSVALPGTTGELFF

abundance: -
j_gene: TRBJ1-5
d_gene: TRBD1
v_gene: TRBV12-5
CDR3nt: TGTGCTAGTGGTTTGGGACAGGGAAAGCAGCCCCAGCATTTT
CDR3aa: CASGLGQGKQPQHF

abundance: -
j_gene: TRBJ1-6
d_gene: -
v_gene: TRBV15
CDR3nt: TGTGCCACCTCTTGGACAGACCTAAATTCACCCCTCCACTTT
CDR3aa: CATSWTDLNSPLHF

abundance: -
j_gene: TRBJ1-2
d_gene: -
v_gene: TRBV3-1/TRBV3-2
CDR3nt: TGTGCCAGCAGCCATCTGGGGGGGTATGGCTACACCTTC
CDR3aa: CASSHLGGYGYTF

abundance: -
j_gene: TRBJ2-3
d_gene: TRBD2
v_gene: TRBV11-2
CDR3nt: TGTGCCGGGTTAGCGGGGGGGGAAGATACGCAGTATTTT
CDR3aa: CAGLAGGEDTQYF

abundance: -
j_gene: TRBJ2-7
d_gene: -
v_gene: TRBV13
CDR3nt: TGTGCCAGCAGCTTACCGGACAGAAACTACGAGCAGTACTTC
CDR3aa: CASSLPDRNYEQYF

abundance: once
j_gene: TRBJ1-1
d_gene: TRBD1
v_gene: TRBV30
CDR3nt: TGTGCCTGGGAAACAGGGGGCTATGGTGAAGCTTTCTTT
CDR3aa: CAWETGGYGEAFF

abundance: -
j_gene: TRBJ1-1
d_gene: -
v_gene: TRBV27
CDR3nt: TGTGCCAGCAGGCCGGAACAGGGTTGGCACACTGAAGCTTTCTTT
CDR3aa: CASRPEQGWHTEAFF

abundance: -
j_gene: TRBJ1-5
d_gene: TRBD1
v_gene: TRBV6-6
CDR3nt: TGTGCCAGCAGTTACCCGCCCGGACAGGTCCCTCAGCCCCAGCATTTT
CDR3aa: CASSYPPGQVPQPQHF

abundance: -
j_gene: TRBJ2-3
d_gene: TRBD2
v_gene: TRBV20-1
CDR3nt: TGCAGTGCTAGTGGGACTAGCGGGGTCACAGATACGCAGTATTTT
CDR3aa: CSASGTSGVTDTQYF

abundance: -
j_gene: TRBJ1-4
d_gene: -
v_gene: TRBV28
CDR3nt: TGTGCCAGCAGTTTACAACAGGGTAATGAAAAACTGTTTTTT
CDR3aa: CASSLQQGNEKLFF

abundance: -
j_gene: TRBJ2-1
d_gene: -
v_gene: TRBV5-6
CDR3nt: TGTGCCAGCAGCTCCGCGGGACAGAAATACAATGAGCAGTTCTTC
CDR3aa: CASSSAGQKYNEQFF

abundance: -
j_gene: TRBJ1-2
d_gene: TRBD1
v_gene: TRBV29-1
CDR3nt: TGCAGCGTTCTGAGTGGTGACAGGGGCGCGTATGGCTACACCTTC
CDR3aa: CSVLSGDRGAYGYTF

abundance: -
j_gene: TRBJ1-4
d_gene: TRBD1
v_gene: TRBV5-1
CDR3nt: TGCGCCAGCAGCAGACAGGGGGCGACTAATGAAAAACTGTTTTTT
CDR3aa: CASSRQGATNEKLFF

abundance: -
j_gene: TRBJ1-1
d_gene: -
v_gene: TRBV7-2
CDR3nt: TGTGCCAGCAGCGCCCCAGGGAACACTGAAGCTTTCTTT
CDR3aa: CASSAPGNTEAFF